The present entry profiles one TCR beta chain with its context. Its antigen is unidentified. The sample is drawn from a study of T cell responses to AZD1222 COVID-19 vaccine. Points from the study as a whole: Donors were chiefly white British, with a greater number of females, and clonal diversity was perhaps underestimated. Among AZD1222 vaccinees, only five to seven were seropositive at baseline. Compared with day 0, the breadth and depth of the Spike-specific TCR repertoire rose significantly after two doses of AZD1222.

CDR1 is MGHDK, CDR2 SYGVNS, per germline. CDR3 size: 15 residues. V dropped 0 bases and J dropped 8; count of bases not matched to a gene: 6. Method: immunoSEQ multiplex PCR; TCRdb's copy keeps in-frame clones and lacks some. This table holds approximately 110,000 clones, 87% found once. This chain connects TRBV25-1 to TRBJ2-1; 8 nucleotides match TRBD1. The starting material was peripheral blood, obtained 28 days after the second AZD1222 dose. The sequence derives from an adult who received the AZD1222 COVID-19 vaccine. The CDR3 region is CASSEYRQGAYEQFF. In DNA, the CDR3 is TGTGCCAGCAGTGAATATAGGCAGGGGGCCTATGAGCAGTTCTTC. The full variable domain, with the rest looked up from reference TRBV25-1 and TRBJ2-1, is EADIYQTPRYLVIGTGKKITLECSQTMGHDKMYWYQQDPGMELHLIHYSYGVNSTEKGDLSSESTVSRIRTEHFPLTLESARPSHTSQYLCASSEYRQGAYEQFFGPGTRLTVL.